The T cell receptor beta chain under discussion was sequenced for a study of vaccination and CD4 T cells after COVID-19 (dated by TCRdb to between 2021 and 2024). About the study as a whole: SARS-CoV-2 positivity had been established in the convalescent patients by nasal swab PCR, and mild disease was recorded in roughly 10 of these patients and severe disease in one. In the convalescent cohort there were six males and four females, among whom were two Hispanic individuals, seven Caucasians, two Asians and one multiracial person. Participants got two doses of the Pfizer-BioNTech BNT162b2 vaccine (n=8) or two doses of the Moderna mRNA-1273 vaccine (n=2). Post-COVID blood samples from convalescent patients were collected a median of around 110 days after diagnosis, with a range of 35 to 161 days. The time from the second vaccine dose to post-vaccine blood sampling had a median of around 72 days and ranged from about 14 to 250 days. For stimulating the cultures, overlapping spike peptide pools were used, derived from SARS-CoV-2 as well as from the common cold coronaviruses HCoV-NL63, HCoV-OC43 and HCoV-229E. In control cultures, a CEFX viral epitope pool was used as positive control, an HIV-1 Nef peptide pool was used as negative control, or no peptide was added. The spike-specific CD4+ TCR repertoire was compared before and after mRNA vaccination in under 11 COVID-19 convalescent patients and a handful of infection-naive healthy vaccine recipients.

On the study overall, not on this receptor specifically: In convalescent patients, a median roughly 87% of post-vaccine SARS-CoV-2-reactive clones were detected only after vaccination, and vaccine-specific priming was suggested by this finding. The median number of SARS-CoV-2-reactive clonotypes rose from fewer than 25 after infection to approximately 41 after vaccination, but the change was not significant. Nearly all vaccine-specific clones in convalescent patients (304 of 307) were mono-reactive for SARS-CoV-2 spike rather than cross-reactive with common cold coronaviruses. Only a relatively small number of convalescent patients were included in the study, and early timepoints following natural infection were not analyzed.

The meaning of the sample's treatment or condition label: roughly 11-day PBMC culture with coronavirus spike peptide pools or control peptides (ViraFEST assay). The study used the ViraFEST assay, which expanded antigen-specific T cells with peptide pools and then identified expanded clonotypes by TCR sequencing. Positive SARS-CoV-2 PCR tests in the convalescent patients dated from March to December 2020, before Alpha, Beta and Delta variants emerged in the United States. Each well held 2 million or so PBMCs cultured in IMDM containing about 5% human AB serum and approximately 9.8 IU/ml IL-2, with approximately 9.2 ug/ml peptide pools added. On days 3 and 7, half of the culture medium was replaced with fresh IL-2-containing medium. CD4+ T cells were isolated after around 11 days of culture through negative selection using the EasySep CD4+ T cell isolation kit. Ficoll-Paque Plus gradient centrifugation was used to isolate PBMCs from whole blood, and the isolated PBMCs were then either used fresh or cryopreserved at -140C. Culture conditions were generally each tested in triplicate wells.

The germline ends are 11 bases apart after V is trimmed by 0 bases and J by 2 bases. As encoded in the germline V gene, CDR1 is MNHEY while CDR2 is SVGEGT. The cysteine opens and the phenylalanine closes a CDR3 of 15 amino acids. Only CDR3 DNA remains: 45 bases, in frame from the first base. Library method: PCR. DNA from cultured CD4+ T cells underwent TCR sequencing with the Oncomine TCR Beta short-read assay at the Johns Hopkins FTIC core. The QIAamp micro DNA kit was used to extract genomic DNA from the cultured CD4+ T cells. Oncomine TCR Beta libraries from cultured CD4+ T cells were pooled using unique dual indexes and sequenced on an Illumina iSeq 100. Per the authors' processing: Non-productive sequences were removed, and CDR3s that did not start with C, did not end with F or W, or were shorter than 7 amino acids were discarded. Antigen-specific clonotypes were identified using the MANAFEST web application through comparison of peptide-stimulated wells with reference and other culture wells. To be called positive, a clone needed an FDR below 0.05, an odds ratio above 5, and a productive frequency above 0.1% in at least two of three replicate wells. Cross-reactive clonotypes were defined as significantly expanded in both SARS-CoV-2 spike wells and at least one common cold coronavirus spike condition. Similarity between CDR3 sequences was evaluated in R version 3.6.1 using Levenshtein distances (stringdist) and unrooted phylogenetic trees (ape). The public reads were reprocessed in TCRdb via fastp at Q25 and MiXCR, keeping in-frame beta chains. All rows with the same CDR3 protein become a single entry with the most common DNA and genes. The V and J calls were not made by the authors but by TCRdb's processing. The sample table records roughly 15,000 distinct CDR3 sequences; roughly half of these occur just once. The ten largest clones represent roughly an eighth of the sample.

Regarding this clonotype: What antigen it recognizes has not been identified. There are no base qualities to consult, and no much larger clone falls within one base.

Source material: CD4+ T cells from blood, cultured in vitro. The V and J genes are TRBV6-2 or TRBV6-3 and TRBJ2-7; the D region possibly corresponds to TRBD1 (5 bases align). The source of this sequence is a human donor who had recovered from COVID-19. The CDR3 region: CASSYSGQATYEQYF. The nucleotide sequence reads TGTGCCAGCAGTTACTCGGGGCAGGCAACCTACGAGCAGTACTTC.